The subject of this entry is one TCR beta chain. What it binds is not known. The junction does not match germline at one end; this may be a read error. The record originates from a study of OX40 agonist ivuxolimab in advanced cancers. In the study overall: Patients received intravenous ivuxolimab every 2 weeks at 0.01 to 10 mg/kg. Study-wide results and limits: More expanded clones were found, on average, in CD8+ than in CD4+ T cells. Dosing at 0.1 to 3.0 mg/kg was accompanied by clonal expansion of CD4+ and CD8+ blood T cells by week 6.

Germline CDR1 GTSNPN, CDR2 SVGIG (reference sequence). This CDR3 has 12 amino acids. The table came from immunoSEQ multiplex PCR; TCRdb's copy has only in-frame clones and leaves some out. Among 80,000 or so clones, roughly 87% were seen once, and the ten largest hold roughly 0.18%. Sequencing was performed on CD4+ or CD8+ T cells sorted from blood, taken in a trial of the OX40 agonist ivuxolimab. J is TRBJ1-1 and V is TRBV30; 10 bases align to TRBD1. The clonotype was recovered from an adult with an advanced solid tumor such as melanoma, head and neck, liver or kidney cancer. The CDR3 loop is CAWGPGQGFSRF. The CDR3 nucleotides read TGTGCCTGGGGCCCGGGACAGGGGTTCTCCCGCTTT.